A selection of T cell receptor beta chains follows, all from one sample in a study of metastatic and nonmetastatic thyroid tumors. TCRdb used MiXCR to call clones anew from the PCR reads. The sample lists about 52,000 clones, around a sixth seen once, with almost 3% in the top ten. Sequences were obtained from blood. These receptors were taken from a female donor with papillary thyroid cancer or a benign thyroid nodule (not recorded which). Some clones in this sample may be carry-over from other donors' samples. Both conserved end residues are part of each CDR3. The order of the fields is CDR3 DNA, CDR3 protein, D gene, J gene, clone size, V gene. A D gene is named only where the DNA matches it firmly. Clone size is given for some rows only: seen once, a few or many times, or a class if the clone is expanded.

DNA: TGTGCCAGCAGTCCGACTAGCGGGGGCTACAATGAGCAGTTCTTC
CDR3: CASSPTSGGYNEQFF
D: TRBD2
J: TRBJ2-1
size: many
V: TRBV6-1

DNA: TGTGCCAGCAGCTTGTCTGGGACACGGTCATTAGAGCAGTTCTTC
CDR3: CASSLSGTRSLEQFF
D: .
J: TRBJ2-1
size: many
V: TRBV11-3

DNA: TGTGCTAGTGGTTTGGTAAGTGTAGGGGGGGCTAATGAAAAACTGTTTTTT
CDR3: CASGLVSVGGANEKLFF
D: .
J: TRBJ1-4
size: many
V: TRBV12-5

DNA: TGTGCCAGCAGCTTGGTCGGGGAGGGATATGGCTACACCTTC
CDR3: CASSLVGEGYGYTF
D: .
J: TRBJ1-2
size: many
V: TRBV5-6

DNA: TGTGCCAGCAGCTTAGCGGGGCGGACAGGGAGGGAGACACAGTACTTC
CDR3: CASSLAGRTGRETQYF
D: .
J: TRBJ2-5
size: .
V: TRBV7-6

DNA: TGTGCCAGCATCTTGGAGAGGGCCATGCGTTTT
CDR3: CASILERAMRF
D: .
J: TRBJ2-3
size: .
V: TRBV11-2

DNA: TGCGCCAGCAGCCTTCGGGAAGGGGGGGTCACCGGGGAGCTGTTTTTT
CDR3: CASSLREGGVTGELFF
D: .
J: TRBJ2-2
size: .
V: TRBV5-1

DNA: TGTGCCAGCAGTTGGGACAGGGAACGGGGCTACACCTTC
CDR3: CASSWDRERGYTF
D: TRBD1
J: TRBJ1-2
size: many
V: TRBV2

DNA: TGTGCCAGCAGTTTAGGTGCGGCTAGCGGGAGTCCTTTCTACAAGCAGTACTTC
CDR3: CASSLGAASGSPFYKQYF
D: TRBD2
J: TRBJ2-7
size: few
V: TRBV28

DNA: TGTGCCAGCAGCTTAGGACTGTCAGGGGGAAGAGAGACCCAGTACTTC
CDR3: CASSLGLSGGRETQYF
D: TRBD1
J: TRBJ2-5
size: many
V: TRBV11-3

DNA: TGTGCCAGCAGTCCCCTTCTCAGAGCCGGTTGGGTAGCTTTCTTT
CDR3: CASSPLLRAGWVAFF
D: .
J: TRBJ1-1
size: many
V: TRBV27

DNA: TGTGCCAGTAGTGTCACCCGGGACAGGAGAAACAATGAGCAGTTCTTC
CDR3: CASSVTRDRRNNEQFF
D: TRBD1
J: TRBJ2-1
size: many
V: TRBV19

DNA: TGTGCCAGCCGTTTAGTCGGTGAAAAGACCCAGTACTTC
CDR3: CASRLVGEKTQYF
D: .
J: TRBJ2-5
size: many
V: TRBV6-1

DNA: TGTGCCAGCAGTTCGCCTCGGACTAGCGGGGGGAGAAATGAGCAGTTCTTC
CDR3: CASSSPRTSGGRNEQFF
D: TRBD2
J: TRBJ2-1
size: .
V: TRBV27

DNA: TGCGCCAGCAGCCCCCCTCAAGGTAGCGGGGGGCAAGAGACCCAGTACTTC
CDR3: CASSPPQGSGGQETQYF
D: TRBD2
J: TRBJ2-5
size: .
V: TRBV5-1

DNA: TGTGCCACCAGTGACACTAGCGGGAGATACTATGAGCAGTTCTTC
CDR3: CATSDTSGRYYEQFF
D: TRBD2
J: TRBJ2-1
size: few
V: TRBV24-1

DNA: TGTGCCAGCAGATCGGGGAGACTAGCGGGAGGGATCTTCACAGATACGCAGTATTTT
CDR3: CASRSGRLAGGIFTDTQYF
D: TRBD2
J: TRBJ2-3
size: many
V: TRBV7-3

DNA: TGTGCCAGCAGTACCCGGGACAGGGGACCCGCTTACGAGCAGTACTTC
CDR3: CASSTRDRGPAYEQYF
D: TRBD1
J: TRBJ2-7
size: many
V: TRBV28

DNA: TGTGCCATTAGCAGGGGGCCGGTGGGCAATCAGTCCCAGCATTTT
CDR3: CAISRGPVGNQSQHF
D: TRBD1
J: TRBJ1-5
size: few
V: TRBV19

DNA: TGTGCCACCAGTGACTCGGGGGGGAGTAACTATGGCTACACCTTC
CDR3: CATSDSGGSNYGYTF
D: .
J: TRBJ1-2
size: many
V: TRBV24-1

DNA: TGTGCCAGCAGTTTACGGGGAGCTAACTATGGCTACACCTTC
CDR3: CASSLRGANYGYTF
D: .
J: TRBJ1-2
size: many
V: TRBV28

DNA: TGCAGTGCTATTAAGGGTAGGGTTCGTTACGAGCAGTACTTC
CDR3: CSAIKGRVRYEQYF
D: .
J: TRBJ2-7
size: .
V: TRBV20-1